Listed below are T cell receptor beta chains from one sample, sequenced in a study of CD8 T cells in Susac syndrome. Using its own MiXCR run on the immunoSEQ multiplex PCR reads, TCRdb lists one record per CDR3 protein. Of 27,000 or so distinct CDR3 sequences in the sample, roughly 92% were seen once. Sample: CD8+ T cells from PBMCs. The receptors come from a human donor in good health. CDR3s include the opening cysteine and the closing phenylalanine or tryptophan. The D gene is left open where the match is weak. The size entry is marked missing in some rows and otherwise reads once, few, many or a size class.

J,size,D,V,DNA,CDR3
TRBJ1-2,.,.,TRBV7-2,TGTGCCAGCACCGTTTCCGGGAGATACTATGGCTACACCTTC,CASTVSGRYYGYTF
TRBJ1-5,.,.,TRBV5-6,TGTGCCAGCAGCCCATCCGGGGCTATGGGCAATCAGCCCCAGCATTTT,CASSPSGAMGNQPQHF
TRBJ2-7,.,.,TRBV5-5,TGTGCCAGCAGCTTGGACGTCGTTGACTACGAGCAGTACTTC,CASSLDVVDYEQYF
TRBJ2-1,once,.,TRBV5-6,TGTGCCAGCAGCTTTGCCACAGGGATTGAAATAATGGACAATGAGCAGTTCTTC,CASSFATGIEIMDNEQFF
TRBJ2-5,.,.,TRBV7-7,TGTGCTAGCAGCTTGGGCACCTCCGAGACCCAGTACTTC,CASSLGTSETQYF
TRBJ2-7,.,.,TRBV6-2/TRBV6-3,TGTGCCAGCAGTTACTCGATGCACCGGGGTCTTACCTACGAGCAGTACTTC,CASSYSMHRGLTYEQYF
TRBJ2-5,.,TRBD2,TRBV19,TGTGCCAGTAGTATAGATCCGGGACTAGTAGAGACCCAGTACTTC,CASSIDPGLVETQYF
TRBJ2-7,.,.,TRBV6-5,TGTGCCAGCAGTTCGGTCCAGGCTTACGAGCAGTACTTC,CASSSVQAYEQYF
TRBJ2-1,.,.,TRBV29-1,TGCAGCGTTCGGGCCAGATACAATGAGCAGTTCTTC,CSVRARYNEQFF
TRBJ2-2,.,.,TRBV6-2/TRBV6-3,TGTGCCAGCAGTTACTGGGGGTCCGGGGAGCTGTTTTTT,CASSYWGSGELFF
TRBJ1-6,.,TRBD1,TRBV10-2,TGCGCCAGCAGTGAGTCCGGACAGGGGACGCATTCACCCCTCCACTTT,CASSESGQGTHSPLHF
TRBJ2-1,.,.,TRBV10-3,TGTGCCATCAGTGCATCGAGTGAGCAGTTCTTC,CAISASSEQFF
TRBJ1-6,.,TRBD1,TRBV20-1,TGCAGTGCTAGAGTGGGACAGGAAAATTCACCCCTCCACTTT,CSARVGQENSPLHF
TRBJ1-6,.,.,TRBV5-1,TGCGCCAGCAGCCTGACAGGCGCTAATTCACCCCTCCACTTT,CASSLTGANSPLHF
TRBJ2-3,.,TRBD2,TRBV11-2,TGTGCCAGCAGCTTGAGCGGGGTCCGTGGGGATACGCAGTATTTT,CASSLSGVRGDTQYF
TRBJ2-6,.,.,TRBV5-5,TGTGCCAGCAGCTTGGGCAGGTCGTCCGGGGCCAACGTCCTGACTTTC,CASSLGRSSGANVLTF
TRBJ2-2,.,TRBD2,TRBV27,TGTGCCAGCAGCCATTTAAAAAGGACTAGCACCGGGGAGCTGTTTTTT,CASSHLKRTSTGELFF
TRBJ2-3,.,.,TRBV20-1,TGCAGTGGGCTAGTCACAGATACGCAGTATTTT,CSGLVTDTQYF
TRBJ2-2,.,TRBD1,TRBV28,TGTGCCAGCAGTTCCGGGACAGCGAACACCGGGGAGCTGTTTTTT,CASSSGTANTGELFF
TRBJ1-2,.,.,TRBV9,TGTGCCAGCAGCGAAAGGGGGGGGGCCTATGGCTACACCTTC,CASSERGGAYGYTF
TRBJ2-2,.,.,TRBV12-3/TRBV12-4,TGTGCCAGCACGGTCGGAAACACCGGGGAGCTGTTTTTT,CASTVGNTGELFF
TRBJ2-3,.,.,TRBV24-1,TGTGCCACCAGTGATTCCAACAGCGATACGCAGTATTTT,CATSDSNSDTQYF